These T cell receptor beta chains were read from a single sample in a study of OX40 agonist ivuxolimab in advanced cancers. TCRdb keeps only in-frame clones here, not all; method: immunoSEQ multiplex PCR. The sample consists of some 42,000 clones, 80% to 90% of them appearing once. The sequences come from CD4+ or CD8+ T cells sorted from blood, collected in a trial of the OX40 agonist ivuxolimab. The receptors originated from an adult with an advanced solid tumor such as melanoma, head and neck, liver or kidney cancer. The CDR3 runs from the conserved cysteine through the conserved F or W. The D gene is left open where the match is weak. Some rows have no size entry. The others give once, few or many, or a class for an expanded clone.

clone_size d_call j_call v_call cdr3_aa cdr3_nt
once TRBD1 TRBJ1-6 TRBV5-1 CASSLGQGNSPLHF TGCGCCAGCAGCCTAGGACAGGGTAATTCACCCCTCCACTTT
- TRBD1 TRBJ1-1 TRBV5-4 CASSWGQGNTEAFF TGTGCCAGCAGCTGGGGACAGGGGAACACTGAAGCTTTCTTT
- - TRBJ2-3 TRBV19 CASSIGESTDTQYF TGTGCCAGCTCGATCGGAGAAAGCACAGATACGCAGTATTTT
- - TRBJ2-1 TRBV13 CASSLDRTGNEQFF TGTGCCAGCAGCTTAGATCGGACGGGCAATGAACAGTTCTTC
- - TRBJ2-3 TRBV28 CASSFPTDTQYF TGTGCCAGCAGTTTCCCCACAGATACGCAGTATTTT
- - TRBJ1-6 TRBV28 CASSLPGFGNSPLHF TGTGCCAGCAGTTTACCGGGGTTTGGGAATTCACCCCTCCACTTT
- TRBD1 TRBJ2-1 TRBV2 CASRRDSAYNEQFF TGTGCCAGCAGGAGGGACAGTGCATACAATGAGCAGTTCTTC
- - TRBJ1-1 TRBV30 CAWYTYQGRAFF TGTGCCTGGTACACCTACCAGGGTAGGGCTTTCTTT
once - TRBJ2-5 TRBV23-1 CASSHSRPCSQETQYF TGCGCCAGCAGTCATTCGAGACCCTGTTCGCAAGAGACCCAGTACTTC
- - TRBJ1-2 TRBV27 CASSSQEYYGYTF TGTGCCAGCAGTTCGCAGGAGTACTATGGCTACACCTTC
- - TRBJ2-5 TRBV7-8 CASSLARTLGGETQYF TGTGCCAGCAGCTTAGCCCGTACTTTAGGGGGAGAGACCCAGTACTTC
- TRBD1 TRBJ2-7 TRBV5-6 CASSLTGTGAHEQYF TGTGCCAGCAGCTTGACGGGGACAGGGGCCCACGAGCAGTACTTC
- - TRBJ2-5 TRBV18 CASSPLHGETQYF TGTGCCAGCTCACCACTTCATGGGGAGACCCAGTACTTC
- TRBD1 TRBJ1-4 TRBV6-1 CASTPGQGNEKLFF TGTGCCAGCACTCCGGGACAGGGGAATGAAAAACTGTTTTTT
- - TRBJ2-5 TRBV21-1 CASSGLAGSRETQYF TGTGCCAGCAGCGGACTAGCGGGGTCGAGAGAGACCCAGTACTTC
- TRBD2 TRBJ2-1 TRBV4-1 CASSHPGLGDNEQFF TGCGCCAGCAGCCACCCGGGACTAGGAGACAATGAGCAGTTCTTC
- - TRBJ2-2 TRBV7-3 CASSLMASNTGELFF TGTGCCAGCAGCTTAATGGCGTCGAACACCGGGGAGCTGTTTTTT
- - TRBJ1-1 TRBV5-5 CASSSPTGTKAFF TGTGCCAGCAGCTCGCCAACCGGGACTAAAGCTTTCTTT
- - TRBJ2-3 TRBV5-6 CASSLGRSSTDTQYF TGTGCCAGCAGCTTGGGCAGATCTAGCACAGATACGCAGTATTTT
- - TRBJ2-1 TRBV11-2 CATRGGGTSYNEQFF TGTGCCACTAGAGGGGGAGGGACCTCCTACAATGAGCAGTTCTTC
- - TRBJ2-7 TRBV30 CAWGGGPYEQYF TGTGCCTGGGGTGGGGGTCCCTACGAGCAGTACTTC
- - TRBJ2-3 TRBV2 CASSMSLGTDTQYF TGTGCCAGCAGTATGTCGCTGGGCACAGATACGCAGTATTTT
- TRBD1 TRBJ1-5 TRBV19 CASSGGTGGQPQHF TGTGCCAGTAGTGGGGGGACAGGGGGTCAGCCCCAGCATTTT
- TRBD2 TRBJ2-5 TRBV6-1 CASQLFAGDQETQYF TGTGCCAGCCAGCTCTTCGCGGGGGACCAAGAGACCCAGTACTTC
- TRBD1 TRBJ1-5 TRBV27 CASSFQGGGQPQHF TGTGCCAGCAGTTTTCAGGGGGGAGGTCAGCCCCAGCATTTT
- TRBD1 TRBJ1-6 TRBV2 CASRGDSQNSPLHF TGTGCCAGCAGGGGGGACAGCCAAAATTCACCCCTCCACTTT
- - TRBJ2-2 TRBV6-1 CASSAPNTGELFF TGTGCCAGCAGTGCCCCCAACACCGGGGAGCTGTTTTTT
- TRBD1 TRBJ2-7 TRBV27 CASRYRGAHIPYEQYF TGTGCCAGCAGATACAGGGGGGCCCACATCCCCTACGAGCAGTACTTC
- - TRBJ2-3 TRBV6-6 CASSYWLPSTDTQYF TGTGCCAGCAGTTACTGGCTCCCCTCCACAGATACGCAGTATTTT
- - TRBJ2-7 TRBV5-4 CASSPGAGQSYEQYF TGTGCCAGCAGCCCTGGCGCAGGACAGTCCTACGAGCAGTACTTC
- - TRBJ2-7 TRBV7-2 CASSPQGFPSYEQYF TGTGCCAGCAGCCCCCAAGGTTTTCCCTCCTACGAGCAGTACTTC
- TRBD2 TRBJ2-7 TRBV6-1 CAGRLAENYEQYF TGTGCCGGACGACTAGCGGAGAACTACGAGCAGTACTTC
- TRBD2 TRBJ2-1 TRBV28 CASREPSGGTNEQFF TGTGCCAGCAGGGAACCTAGCGGGGGTACTAATGAGCAGTTCTTC
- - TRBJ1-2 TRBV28 CASEAGTNYGYTF TGTGCCAGCGAGGCGGGGACAAACTATGGCTACACCTTC
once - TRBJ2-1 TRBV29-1 CSVTSVRTSADNEQFF TGCAGCGTTACCTCAGTCCGAACATCTGCGGACAATGAGCAGTTCTTC
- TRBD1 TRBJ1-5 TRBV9 CASSVDGQGNQPQHF TGTGCCAGCAGCGTAGACGGACAGGGAAATCAGCCCCAGCATTTT
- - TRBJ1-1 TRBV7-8 CASSLGAPNTEAFF TGTGCCAGCAGCTTAGGGGCTCCGAACACTGAAGCTTTCTTT
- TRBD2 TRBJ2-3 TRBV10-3 CAISEQTGLAAQYF TGTGCCATCAGTGAGCAGACGGGACTAGCGGCGCAGTATTTT